The rows below give T cell receptor beta chains drawn from one sample of a study of blood T cell repertoires in COVID-19. Sequencing used immunoSEQ multiplex PCR; TCRdb keeps in-frame clones, though not all of them. The profile covers roughly 500,000 clones, with approximately 90% appearing a single time and less than 2% taken by the ten largest. The material sequenced was PBMCs or T cells enriched from blood (not recorded which). Receptors were obtained from a woman aged 40 to 50 who had recovered from COVID-19. Both conserved end residues are part of each CDR3. A D gene is named only where the DNA matches it firmly. Size is stated for part of the rows, as once, few or many counts, or as a class when the clone is expanded.

>TRBJ1-5|.|TRBD1|TRBV11-2
CASSLQGRGNQPQHF
TGTGCCAGCAGCCTACAGGGGCGAGGAAATCAGCCCCAGCATTTT
>TRBJ1-3|.|.|TRBV10-3
CAISDGQYLGNTIYF
TGTGCCATCAGTGATGGACAGTATCTTGGAAACACCATATATTTT
>TRBJ2-7|once|TRBD1|TRBV7-2
CASSTPHRQGTYEQYF
TGTGCCAGCAGCACACCCCACCGACAGGGTACCTACGAGCAGTACTTC
>TRBJ1-2|once|TRBD1|TRBV30
CAWSSDRGLGGYTF
TGTGCCTGGAGTTCCGACAGGGGGCTGGGTGGCTACACCTTC
>TRBJ2-1|.|.|TRBV6-1
CASSEGGSGYDNEQFF
TGTGCCAGCAGTGAGGGTGGTAGCGGATATGACAATGAGCAGTTCTTC
>TRBJ1-2|.|.|TRBV29-1
CSVGTDYFNYGYTF
TGCAGCGTTGGGACGGACTACTTTAACTATGGCTACACCTTC
>TRBJ1-2|.|.|TRBV6-1
CASSEGDSVYGYTF
TGTGCCAGCAGTGAAGGTGACAGCGTCTATGGCTACACCTTC
>TRBJ2-1|.|.|TRBV19
CASRSQAGVYNEQFF
TGTGCCAGTAGATCCCAAGCGGGCGTCTACAATGAGCAGTTCTTC
>TRBJ1-5|.|.|TRBV10-3
CASHPQGGNQPQHF
TGTGCCAGCCACCCCCAGGGAGGGAATCAGCCCCAGCATTTT
>TRBJ2-7|.|TRBD2|TRBV18
CASSPLSGRAYEQYF
TGTGCCAGCTCACCGCTTAGCGGGAGGGCCTACGAGCAGTACTTC
>TRBJ1-2|.|.|TRBV19
CASTIGSGGGYTF
TGTGCCAGTACCATCGGCTCGGGGGGAGGCTACACCTTC
>TRBJ2-3|.|.|TRBV4-1
CASSPGPGVGTDTQYF
TGCGCCAGCAGTCCAGGGCCAGGGGTTGGCACAGATACGCAGTATTTT
>TRBJ1-5|.|.|TRBV2
CASSPEGQPQHF
TGTGCCAGCAGTCCCGAGGGTCAGCCCCAGCATTTT
>TRBJ1-2|.|TRBD1|TRBV10-1
CASSDNRGYGYTF
TGCGCCAGCAGTGATAACAGGGGCTATGGCTACACCTTC
>TRBJ1-4|.|TRBD1|TRBV10-3
CAISVRQGANEKLFF
TGTGCCATCAGTGTCCGGCAGGGGGCAAATGAAAAACTGTTTTTT
>TRBJ1-2|.|TRBD1|TRBV18
CASSPTTGNYGYTF
TGTGCCAGCTCACCAACGACAGGGAACTATGGCTACACCTTC
>TRBJ1-1|.|.|TRBV4-1
CASSPRVGLGDTEAFF
TGCGCCAGCAGCCCGAGAGTGGGTTTAGGGGACACTGAAGCTTTCTTT
>TRBJ2-1|.|TRBD2|TRBV11-2
CASSYNWRSSGSEQFF
TGTGCCAGCAGCTATAATTGGAGGTCTAGCGGGAGTGAGCAGTTCTTC
>TRBJ2-7|.|TRBD2|TRBV5-1
CASSLGLAGGPGYEQYF
TGCGCCAGCAGCTTGGGACTAGCGGGAGGGCCGGGCTACGAGCAGTACTTC
>TRBJ2-7|.|TRBD1|TRBV6-2/TRBV6-3
CASSPDHRGFYEQYF
TGTGCCAGCAGTCCAGACCACAGGGGTTTCTACGAGCAGTACTTC
>TRBJ2-2|.|TRBD1|TRBV27
CASTFSDRGPPGELFF
TGTGCCAGCACCTTCTCGGACAGGGGCCCCCCCGGGGAGCTGTTTTTT
>TRBJ1-2|.|.|TRBV11-3
CASSSDRIVDGYTF
TGTGCCAGCAGCTCCGACAGGATTGTAGATGGCTACACCTTC
>TRBJ2-3|.|TRBD1|TRBV7-7
CASSTGTGLQDTQYF
TGTGCTAGCAGCACCGGGACAGGGTTGCAAGATACGCAGTATTTT
>TRBJ2-1|.|TRBD2|TRBV29-1
CSVRTSGYNEQFF
TGCAGCGTTCGGACTAGCGGTTACAATGAGCAGTTCTTC
>TRBJ2-3|.|.|TRBV18
CASSPAPQRHTQYF
TGTGCCAGCTCACCGGCCCCCCAGCGACATACGCAGTATTTT
>TRBJ1-3|.|.|TRBV25-1
CASSDYLGGNTIYF
TGTGCCAGCAGTGATTACCTCGGTGGAAACACCATATATTTT
>TRBJ2-1|.|.|TRBV4-3
CASSPQRGGEQFF
TGCGCCAGCAGCCCGCAGCGAGGTGGTGAGCAGTTCTTC
>TRBJ1-6|.|TRBD1|TRBV19
CASSIGTDNSPLHF
TGTGCCAGTAGTATCGGGACAGATAATTCACCCCTCCACTTT
>TRBJ2-7|.|TRBD1|TRBV5-1
CASSPVGGTGSIIYEQYF
TGCGCCAGCAGCCCTGTGGGTGGGACAGGGAGTATCATCTACGAGCAGTACTTC
>TRBJ1-2|.|.|TRBV24-1
CATSDSGGPTNYGYTF
TGTGCCACCAGTGATTCCGGGGGGCCTACTAACTATGGCTACACCTTC
>TRBJ1-1|.|.|TRBV12-5
CASGFLRRIEGNTEAFF
TGTGCTAGTGGTTTTTTGAGGAGGATCGAGGGGAACACTGAAGCTTTCTTT